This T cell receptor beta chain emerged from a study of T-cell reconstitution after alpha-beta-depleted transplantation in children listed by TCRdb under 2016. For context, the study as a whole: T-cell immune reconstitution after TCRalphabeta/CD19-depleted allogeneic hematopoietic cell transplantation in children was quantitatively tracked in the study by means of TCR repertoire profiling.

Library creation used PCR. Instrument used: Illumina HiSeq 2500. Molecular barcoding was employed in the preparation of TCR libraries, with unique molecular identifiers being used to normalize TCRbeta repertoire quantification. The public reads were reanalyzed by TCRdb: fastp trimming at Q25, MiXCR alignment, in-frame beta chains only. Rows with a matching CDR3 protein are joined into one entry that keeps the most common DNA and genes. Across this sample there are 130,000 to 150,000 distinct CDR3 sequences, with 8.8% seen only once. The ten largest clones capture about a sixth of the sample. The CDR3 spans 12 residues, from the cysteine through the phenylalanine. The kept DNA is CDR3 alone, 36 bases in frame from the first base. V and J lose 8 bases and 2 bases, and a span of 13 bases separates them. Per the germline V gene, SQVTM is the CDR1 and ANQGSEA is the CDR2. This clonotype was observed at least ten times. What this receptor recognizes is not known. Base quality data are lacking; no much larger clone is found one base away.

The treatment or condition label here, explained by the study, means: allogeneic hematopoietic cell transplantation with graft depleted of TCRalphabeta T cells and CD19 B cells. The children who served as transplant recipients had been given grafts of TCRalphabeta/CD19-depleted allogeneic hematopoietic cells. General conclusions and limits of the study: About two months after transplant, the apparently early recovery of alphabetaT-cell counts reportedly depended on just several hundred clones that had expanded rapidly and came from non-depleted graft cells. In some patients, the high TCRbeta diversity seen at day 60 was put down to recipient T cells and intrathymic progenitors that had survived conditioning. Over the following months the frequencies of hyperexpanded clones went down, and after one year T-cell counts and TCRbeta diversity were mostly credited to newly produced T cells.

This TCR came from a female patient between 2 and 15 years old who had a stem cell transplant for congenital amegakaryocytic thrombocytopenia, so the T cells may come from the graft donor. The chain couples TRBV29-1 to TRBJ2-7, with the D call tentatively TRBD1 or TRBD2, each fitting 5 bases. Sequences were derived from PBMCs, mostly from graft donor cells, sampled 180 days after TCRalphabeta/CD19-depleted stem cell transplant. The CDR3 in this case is CSIRDGPYEQYF. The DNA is TGCAGCATCCGGGACGGACCCTACGAGCAGTACTTC.